This T cell receptor (beta chain) was captured by sequencing in a study of T cell repertoires in cytomegalovirus infection. Study-wide context: Well-studied HLA-B-restricted epitopes and recently identified HLA-C-restricted epitopes of CMV were both used in the study. Through public TCR beta signatures, both CMV infection and matching HLA type were indicated.

Via MiXCR, TCRdb re-called the reads, giving one row per CDR3 protein. The profile shows approximately 83,000 distinct CDR3 sequences, more than 20% of them singletons. This clonotype was found many times. Its antigen remains unidentified. General observations from the study: Carriers of CMV and the relevant HLA type were discriminated by public TCR beta frequency. Within the response measured ex vivo, HLA-C-restricted CMV-specific TCR beta clonotypes were dominant.

Sequencing was performed on CD8+ T cells from cultured PBMCs, taken from culture after CMV antigen stimulation. This clonotype was obtained from a human donor in good health (CMV status not recorded). Some clones in this sample may be carry-over from other donors' samples.

The CDR3 DNA follows: TGCGCCAGCAGCCAAGAGTCCGCGGGAACCCCCTCTCCCACAGATACGCAGTATTTT. Amino acids: CASSQESAGTPSPTDTQYF. The chain carries TRBV4-1 and TRBJ2-3, with D possibly TRBD2 on 6 matching bases. The V end was cut by 0 bases, the J end by 2 bases, with 21 bases between. The CDR3 extends over 19 amino acids. Germline lookup yields CDR1 MGHRA and CDR2 YSYEKL.